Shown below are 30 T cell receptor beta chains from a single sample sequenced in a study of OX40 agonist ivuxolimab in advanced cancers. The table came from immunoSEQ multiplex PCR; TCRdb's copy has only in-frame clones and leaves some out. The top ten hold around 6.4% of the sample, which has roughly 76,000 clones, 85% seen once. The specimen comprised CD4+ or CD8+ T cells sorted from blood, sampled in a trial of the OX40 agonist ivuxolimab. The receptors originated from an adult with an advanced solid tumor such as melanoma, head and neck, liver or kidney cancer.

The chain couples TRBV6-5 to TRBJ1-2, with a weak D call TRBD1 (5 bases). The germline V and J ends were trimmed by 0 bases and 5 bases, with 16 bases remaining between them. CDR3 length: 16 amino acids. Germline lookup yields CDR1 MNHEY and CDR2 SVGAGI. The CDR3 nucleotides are TGTGCCAGCAGTTACTCTACGGCAGGGACTTCGTATGGCTACACCTTC. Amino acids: CASSYSTAGTSYGYTF.

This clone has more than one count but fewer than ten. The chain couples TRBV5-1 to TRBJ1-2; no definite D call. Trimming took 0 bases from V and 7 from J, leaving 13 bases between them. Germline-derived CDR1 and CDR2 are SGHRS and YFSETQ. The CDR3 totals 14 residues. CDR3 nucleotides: TGCGCCAGCAGCTTGGGGTCGGTTCTCGGTGGCTACACCTTC. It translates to CASSLGSVLGGYTF.

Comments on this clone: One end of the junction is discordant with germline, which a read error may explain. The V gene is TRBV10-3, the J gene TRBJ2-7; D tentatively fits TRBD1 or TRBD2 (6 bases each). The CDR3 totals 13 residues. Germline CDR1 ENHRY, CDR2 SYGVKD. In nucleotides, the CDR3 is TGTGCCAGCAGTTACGGGGGCGGCTACGAGCAGTACTTC. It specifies CASSYGGGYEQYF.

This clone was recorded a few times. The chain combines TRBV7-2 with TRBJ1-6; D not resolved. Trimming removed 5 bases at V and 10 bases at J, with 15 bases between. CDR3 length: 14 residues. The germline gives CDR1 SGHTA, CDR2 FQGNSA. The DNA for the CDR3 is TGTGCCAGCAGCAAGGACCTCCCCCGGTCACCCCTCCACTTT. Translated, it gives CASSKDLPRSPLHF.

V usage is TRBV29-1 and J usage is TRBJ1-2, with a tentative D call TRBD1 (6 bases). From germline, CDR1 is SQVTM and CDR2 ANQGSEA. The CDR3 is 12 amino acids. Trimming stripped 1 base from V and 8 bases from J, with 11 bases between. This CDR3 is CSVEGQDLGYTF. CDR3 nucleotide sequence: TGCAGCGTTGAAGGACAGGACCTGGGCTACACCTTC. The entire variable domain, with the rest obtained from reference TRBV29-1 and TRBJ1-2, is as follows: SAVISQKPSRDICQRGTSLTIQCQVDSQVTMMFWYRQQPGQSLTLIATANQGSEATYESGFVIDKFPISRPNLTFSTLTVSNMSPEDSSIYLCSVEGQDLGYTFGSGTRLTVV.

CDR3 DNA sequence: TGCGCCAGCAGCTTCGCCGGGGAGCTGTTTTTT. Translation: CASSFAGELFF. The V call is TRBV5-1, the J call TRBJ2-2, with unresolved D. Trimming pared 2 bases from V and 6 bases from J, leaving 2 bases between. Germline lookup yields CDR1 SGHRS and CDR2 YFSETQ. The CDR3 contains 11 residues.

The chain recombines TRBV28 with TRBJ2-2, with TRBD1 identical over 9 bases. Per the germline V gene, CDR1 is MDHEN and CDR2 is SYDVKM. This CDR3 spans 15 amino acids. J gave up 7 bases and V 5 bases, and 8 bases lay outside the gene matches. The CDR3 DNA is TGTGCCAGCAGTGGCCGGGACAGGGAGCTCGGGGAGCTGTTTTTT. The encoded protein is CASSGRDRELGELFF.

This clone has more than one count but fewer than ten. CDR3 nucleotide sequence: TGCAGTGCTTCCTACTATGGCTACACCTTC. Translation gives CSASYYGYTF. The rearrangement uses TRBV20-1 and TRBJ1-2; D gene unclear. With 5 bases removed from V and 3 bases from J, the gap between germline ends came to 4 bases. The CDR3 consists of 10 residues. Germline V gene data show CDR1 as DFQATT and CDR2 as SNEGSKA (reference sequence).

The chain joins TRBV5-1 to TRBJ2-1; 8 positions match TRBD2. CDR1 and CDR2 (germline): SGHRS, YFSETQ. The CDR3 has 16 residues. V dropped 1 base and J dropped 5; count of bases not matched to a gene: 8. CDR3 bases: TGCGCCAGCAGCTTGATATTAGCGGGAAAAAACAATGAGCAGTTCTTC. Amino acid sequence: CASSLILAGKNNEQFF.

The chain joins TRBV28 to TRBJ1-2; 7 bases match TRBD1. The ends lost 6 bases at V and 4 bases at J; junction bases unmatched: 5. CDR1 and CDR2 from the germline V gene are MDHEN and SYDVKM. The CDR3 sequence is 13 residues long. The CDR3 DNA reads TGTGCCAGCAGCGGGGGACAGTTCTATGGCTACACCTTC. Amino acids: CASSGGQFYGYTF.

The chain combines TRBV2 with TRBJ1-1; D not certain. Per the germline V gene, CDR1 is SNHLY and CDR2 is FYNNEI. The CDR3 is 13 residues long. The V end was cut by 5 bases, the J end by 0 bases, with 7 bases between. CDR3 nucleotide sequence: TGTGCCAGCAGTCGAAGTTTGAACACTGAAGCTTTCTTT. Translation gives CASSRSLNTEAFF.

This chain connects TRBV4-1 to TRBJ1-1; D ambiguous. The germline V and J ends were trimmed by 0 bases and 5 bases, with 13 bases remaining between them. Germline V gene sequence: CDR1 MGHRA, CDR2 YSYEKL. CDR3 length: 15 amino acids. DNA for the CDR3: TGCGCCAGCAGCCAAGATCTACGCCGGAATACTGAAGCTTTCTTT. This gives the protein CASSQDLRRNTEAFF.

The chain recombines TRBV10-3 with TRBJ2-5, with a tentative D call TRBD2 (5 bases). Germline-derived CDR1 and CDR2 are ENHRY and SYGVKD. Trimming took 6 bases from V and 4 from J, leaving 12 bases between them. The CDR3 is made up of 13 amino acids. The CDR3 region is CAISGDRVETQYF. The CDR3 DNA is TGTGCCATCAGCGGGGATAGGGTAGAGACCCAGTACTTC.

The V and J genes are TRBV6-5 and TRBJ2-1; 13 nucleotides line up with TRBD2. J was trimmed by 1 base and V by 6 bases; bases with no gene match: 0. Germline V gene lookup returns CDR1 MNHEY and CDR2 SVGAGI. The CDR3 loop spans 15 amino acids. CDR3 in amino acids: CASRLAGGSYNEQFF. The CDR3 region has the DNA TGTGCCAGCAGACTAGCGGGGGGGTCCTACAATGAGCAGTTCTTC.

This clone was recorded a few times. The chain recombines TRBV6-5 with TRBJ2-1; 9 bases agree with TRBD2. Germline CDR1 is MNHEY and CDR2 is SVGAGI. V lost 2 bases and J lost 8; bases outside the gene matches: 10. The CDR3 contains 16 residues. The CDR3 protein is CASSYLASGIGYEQFF. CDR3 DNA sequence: TGTGCCAGCAGTTACCTCGCTAGCGGGATCGGATATGAGCAGTTCTTC.

CDR3 DNA sequence: TGTGCCAGCACCTCGGGCTATTCGAGAACTGAAGCTTTCTTT. The encoded protein is CASTSGYSRTEAFF. The chain uses TRBV7-6 and TRBJ1-1; no definite D call. This CDR3 has 14 residues. With 7 bases removed from V and 5 bases from J, the gap between germline ends came to 17 bases. Germline V gene lookup returns CDR1 SGHVS and CDR2 FNYEAQ. Based on the CDR3 plus reference TRBV7-6 and TRBJ1-1, the full variable domain is GAGVSQSPRYKVTKRGQDVALRCDPISGHVSLYWYRQALGQGPEFLTYFNYEAQQDKSGLPNDRFSAERPEGSISTLTIQRTEQRDSAMYRCASTSGYSRTEAFFGQGTRLTVV.

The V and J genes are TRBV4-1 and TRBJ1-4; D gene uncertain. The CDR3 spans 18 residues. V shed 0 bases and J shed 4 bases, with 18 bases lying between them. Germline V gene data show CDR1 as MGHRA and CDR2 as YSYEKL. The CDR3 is CASSQDPGKQRINEKLFF. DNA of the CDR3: TGCGCCAGCAGCCAAGATCCGGGGAAACAGAGAATTAATGAAAAACTGTTTTTT.

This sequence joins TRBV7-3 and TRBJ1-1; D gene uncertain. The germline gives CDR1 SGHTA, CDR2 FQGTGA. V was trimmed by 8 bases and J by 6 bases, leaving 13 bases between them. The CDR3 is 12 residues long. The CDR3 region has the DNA TGTGCCAGCGCCGTTGAGGGTTCTGAAGCTTTCTTT. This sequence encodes CASAVEGSEAFF. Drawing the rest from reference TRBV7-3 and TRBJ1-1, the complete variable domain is GAGVSQTPSNKVTEKGKYVELRCDPISGHTALYWYRQSLGQGPEFLIYFQGTGAADDSGLPNDRFFAVRPEGSVSTLKIQRTERGDSAVYLCASAVEGSEAFFGQGTRLTVV.

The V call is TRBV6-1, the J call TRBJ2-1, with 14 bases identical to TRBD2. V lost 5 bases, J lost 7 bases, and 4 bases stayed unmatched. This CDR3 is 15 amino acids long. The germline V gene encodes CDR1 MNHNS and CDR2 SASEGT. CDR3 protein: CASSPTSGGANEQFF. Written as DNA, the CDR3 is TGTGCCAGCAGTCCGACTAGCGGGGGGGCAAATGAGCAGTTCTTC.

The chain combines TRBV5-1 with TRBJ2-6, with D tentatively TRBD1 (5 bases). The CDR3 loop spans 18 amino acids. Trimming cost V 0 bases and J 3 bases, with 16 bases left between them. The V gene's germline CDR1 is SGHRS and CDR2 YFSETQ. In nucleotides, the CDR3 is TGCGCCAGCAGCTTGGTACAGGCGAATCGACTTGGGGCCAACGTCCTGACTTTC. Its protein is CASSLVQANRLGANVLTF.

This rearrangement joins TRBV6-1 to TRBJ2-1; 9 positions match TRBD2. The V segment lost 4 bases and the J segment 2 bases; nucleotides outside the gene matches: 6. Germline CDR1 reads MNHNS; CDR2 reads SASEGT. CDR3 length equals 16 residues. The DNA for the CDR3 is TGTGCCAGCAGTGCTCTTGGGACTAGCACCTACAATGAGCAGTTCTTC. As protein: CASSALGTSTYNEQFF.

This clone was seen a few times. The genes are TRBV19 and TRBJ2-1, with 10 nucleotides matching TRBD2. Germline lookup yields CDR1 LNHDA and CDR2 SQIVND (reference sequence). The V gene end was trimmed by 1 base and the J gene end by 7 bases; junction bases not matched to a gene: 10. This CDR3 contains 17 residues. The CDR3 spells CASSIGLAGVPGNEQFF. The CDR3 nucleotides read TGTGCCAGTAGTATAGGGCTAGCGGGAGTGCCTGGTAATGAGCAGTTCTTC.

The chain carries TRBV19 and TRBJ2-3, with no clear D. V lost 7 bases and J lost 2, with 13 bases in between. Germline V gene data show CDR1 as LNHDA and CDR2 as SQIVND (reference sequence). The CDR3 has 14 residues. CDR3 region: CASTPTESTDTQYF. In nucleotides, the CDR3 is TGTGCCAGTACCCCAACGGAGTCCACAGATACGCAGTATTTT.

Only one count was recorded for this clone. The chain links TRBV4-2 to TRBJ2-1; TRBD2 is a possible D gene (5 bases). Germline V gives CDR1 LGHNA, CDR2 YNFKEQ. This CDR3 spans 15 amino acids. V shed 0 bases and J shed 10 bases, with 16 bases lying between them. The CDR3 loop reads CASSQEVTSRREQFF. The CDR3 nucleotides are TGTGCCAGCAGCCAAGAGGTAACCTCTCGGAGGGAGCAGTTCTTC.

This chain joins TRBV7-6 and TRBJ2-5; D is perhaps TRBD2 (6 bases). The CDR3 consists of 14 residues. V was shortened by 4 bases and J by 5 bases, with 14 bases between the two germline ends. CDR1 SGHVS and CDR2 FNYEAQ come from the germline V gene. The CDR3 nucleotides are TGTGCCAGCAGCTCCCCGGAGGGGCGGGAGACCCAGTACTTC. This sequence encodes CASSSPEGRETQYF.

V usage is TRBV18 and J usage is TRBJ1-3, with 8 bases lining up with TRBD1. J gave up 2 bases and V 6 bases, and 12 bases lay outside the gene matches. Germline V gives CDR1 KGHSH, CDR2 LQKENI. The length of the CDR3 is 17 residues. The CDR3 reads CASSPYRGGFTGNTIYF. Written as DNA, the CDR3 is TGTGCCAGCTCGCCTTACAGGGGGGGATTCACTGGAAACACCATATATTTT.

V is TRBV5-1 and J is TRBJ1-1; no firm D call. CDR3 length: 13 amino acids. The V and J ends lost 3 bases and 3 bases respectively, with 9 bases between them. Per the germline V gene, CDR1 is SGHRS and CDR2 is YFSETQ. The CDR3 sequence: CASSSTKDTEAFF. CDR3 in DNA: TGCGCCAGCAGCTCAACAAAGGACACTGAAGCTTTCTTT.

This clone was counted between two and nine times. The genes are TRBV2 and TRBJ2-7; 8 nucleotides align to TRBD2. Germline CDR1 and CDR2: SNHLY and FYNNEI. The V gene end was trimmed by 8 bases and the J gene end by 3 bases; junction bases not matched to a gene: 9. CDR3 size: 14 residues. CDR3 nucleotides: TGTGCCAGCGTGGGGCGGGAGGAGCGCTACGAGCAGTACTTC. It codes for CASVGREERYEQYF.

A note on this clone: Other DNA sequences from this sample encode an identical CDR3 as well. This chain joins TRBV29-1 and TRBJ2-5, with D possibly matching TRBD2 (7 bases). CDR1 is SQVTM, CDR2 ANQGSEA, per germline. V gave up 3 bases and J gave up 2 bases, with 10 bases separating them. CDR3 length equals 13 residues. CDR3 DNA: TGCAGCGTTGAGGGGGGGCCTCAAGAGACCCAGTACTTC. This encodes CSVEGGPQETQYF.

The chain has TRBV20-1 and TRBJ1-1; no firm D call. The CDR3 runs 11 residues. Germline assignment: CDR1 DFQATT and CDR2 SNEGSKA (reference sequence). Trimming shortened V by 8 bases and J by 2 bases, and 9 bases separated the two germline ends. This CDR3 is CSYRVNTEAFF. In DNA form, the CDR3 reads TGCAGTTATCGGGTCAACACTGAAGCTTTCTTT.